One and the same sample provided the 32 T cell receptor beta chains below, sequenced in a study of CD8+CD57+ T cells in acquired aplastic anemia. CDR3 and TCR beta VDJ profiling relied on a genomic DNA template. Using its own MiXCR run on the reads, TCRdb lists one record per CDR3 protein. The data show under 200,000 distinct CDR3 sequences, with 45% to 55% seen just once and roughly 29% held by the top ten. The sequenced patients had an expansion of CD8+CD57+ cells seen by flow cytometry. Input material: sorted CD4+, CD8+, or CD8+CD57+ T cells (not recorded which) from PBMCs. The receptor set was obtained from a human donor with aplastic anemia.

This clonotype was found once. This CDR3 is CATSRDQGSGQPQHF. CDR3 DNA sequence: TGTGCCACCAGCAGAGATCAAGGGTCCGGTCAGCCCCAGCATTTT. This rearrangement joins TRBV15 to TRBJ1-5, with no clear D. The CDR3 covers 15 residues. The ends were cut back, 0 bases at V and 6 bases at J, with 12 bases in the middle. The germline V gene has CDR1 LNHNV and CDR2 YYDKDF (reference sequence).

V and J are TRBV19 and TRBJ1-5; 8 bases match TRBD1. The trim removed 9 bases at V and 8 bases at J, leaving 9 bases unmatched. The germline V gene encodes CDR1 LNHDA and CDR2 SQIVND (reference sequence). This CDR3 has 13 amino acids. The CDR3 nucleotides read TGTGCCAGCAGCAGGGGGCTTTTGGAGCCCCAGCATTTT. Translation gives CASSRGLLEPQHF.

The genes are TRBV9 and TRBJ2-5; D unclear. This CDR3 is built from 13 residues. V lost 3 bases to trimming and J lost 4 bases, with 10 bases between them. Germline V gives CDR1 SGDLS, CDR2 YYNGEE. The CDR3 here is CASSEYGGETQYF. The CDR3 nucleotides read TGTGCCAGCAGCGAATATGGCGGAGAGACCCAGTACTTC.

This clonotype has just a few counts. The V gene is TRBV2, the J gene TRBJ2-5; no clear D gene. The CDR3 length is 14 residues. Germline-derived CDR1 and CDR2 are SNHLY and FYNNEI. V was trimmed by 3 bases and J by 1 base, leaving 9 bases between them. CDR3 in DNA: TGTGCCAGCAGTGATCGGTTGGGCCAAGAGACCCAGTACTTC. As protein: CASSDRLGQETQYF.

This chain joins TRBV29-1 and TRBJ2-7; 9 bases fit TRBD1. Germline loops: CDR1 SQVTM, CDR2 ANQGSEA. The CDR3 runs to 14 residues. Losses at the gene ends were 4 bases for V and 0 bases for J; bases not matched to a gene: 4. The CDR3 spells CSVAGTGHSYEQYF. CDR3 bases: TGCAGCGTTGCAGGGACAGGGCACTCCTACGAGCAGTACTTC.

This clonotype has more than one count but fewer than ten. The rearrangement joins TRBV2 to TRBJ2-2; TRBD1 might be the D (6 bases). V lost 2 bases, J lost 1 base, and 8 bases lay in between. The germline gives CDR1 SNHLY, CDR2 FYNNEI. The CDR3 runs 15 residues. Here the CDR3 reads CASSEIQGNTGELFF. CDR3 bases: TGTGCCAGCAGTGAAATACAGGGGAACACCGGGGAGCTGTTTTTT.

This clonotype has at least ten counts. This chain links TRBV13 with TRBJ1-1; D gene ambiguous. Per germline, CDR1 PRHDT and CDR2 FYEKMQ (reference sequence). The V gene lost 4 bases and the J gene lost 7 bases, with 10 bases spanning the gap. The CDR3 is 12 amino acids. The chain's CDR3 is CASSSPKFEAFF. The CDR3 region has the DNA TGTGCCAGCAGCTCCCCGAAGTTTGAAGCTTTCTTT.

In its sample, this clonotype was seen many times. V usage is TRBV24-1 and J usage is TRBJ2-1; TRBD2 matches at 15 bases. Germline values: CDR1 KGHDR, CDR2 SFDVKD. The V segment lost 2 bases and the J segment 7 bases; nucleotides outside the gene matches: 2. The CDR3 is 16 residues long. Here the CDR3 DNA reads TGTGCCACCAGTGATTACGGGACTAGCGGGAGGAATGAGCAGTTCTTC. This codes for CATSDYGTSGRNEQFF.

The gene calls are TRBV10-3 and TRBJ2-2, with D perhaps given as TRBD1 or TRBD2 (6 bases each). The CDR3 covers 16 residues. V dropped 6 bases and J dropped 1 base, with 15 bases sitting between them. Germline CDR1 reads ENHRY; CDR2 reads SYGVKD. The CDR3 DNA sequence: TGTGCCATCAGGACCCCAAGGGGGGAGAACACCGGGGAGCTGTTTTTT. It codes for CAIRTPRGENTGELFF.

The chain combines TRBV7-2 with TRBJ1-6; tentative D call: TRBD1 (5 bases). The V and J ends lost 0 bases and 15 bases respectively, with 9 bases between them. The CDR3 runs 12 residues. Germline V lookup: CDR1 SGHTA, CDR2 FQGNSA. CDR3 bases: TGTGCCAGCAGCTTAGCGGGGGTTCGCCTCCACTTT. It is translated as CASSLAGVRLHF.

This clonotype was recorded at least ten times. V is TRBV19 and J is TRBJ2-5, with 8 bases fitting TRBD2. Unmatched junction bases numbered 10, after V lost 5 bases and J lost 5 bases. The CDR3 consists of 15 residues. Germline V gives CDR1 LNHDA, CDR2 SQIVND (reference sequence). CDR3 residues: CASSSGTREEETQYF. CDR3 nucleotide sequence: TGTGCCAGTAGTTCCGGGACTAGAGAGGAGGAGACCCAGTACTTC.

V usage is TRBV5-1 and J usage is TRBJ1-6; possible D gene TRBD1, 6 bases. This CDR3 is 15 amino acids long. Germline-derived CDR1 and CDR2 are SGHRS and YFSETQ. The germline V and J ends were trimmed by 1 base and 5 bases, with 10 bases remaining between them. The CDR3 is CASSLTGPDNSPLHF. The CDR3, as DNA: TGCGCCAGCAGCTTGACAGGGCCCGATAATTCACCCCTCCACTTT.

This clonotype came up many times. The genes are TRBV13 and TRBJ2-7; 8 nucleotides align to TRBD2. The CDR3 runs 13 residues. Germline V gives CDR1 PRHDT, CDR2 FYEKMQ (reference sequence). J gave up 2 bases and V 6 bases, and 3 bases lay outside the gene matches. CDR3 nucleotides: TGTGCCAGCAGTTTGGGACTAGCCTACGAGCAGTACTTC. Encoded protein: CASSLGLAYEQYF. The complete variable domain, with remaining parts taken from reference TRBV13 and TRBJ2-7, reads AAGVIQSPRHLIKEKRETATLKCYPIPRHDTVYWYQQGPGQDPQFLISFYEKMQSDKGSIPDRFSAQQFSDYHSELNMSSLELGDSALYFCASSLGLAYEQYFGPGTRLTVT.

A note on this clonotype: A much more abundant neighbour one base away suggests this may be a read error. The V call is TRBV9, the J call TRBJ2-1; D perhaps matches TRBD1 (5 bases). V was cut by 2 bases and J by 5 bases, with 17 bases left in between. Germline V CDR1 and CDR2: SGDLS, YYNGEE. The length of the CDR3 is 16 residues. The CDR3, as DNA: TGTGCCAGCAGCGTGGGGCGCGTGACAAGTAACAATGAGCAGTTCTTC. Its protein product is CASSVGRVTSNNEQFF.

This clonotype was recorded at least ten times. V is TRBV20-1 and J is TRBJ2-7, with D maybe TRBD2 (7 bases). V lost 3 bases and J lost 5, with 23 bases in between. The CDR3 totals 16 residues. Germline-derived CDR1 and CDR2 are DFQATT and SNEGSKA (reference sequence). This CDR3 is CSARDFEGGLFDEQYF. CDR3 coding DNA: TGCAGTGCTAGGGACTTCGAGGGGGGGCTTTTCGACGAGCAGTACTTC.

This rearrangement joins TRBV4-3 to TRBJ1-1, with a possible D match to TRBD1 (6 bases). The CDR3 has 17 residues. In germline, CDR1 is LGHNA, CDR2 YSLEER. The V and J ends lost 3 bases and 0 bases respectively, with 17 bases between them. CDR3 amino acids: CASSQGALGQLNTEAFF. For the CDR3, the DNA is TGCGCCAGCAGCCAGGGGGCTTTAGGACAATTGAACACTGAAGCTTTCTTT.

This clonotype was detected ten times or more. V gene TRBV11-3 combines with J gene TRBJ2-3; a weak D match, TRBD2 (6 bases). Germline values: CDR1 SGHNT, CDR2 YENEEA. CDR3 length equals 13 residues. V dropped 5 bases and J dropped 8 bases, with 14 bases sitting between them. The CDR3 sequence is CASSPTERATQYF. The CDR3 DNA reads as TGTGCCAGCAGCCCTACTGAGCGGGCTACGCAGTATTTT. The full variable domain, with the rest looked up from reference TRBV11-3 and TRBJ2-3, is EAGVVQSPRYKIIEKKQPVAFWCNPISGHNTLYWYLQNLGQGPELLIRYENEEAVDDSQLPKDRFSAERLKGVDSTLKIQPAELGDSAVYLCASSPTERATQYFGPGTRLTVL.

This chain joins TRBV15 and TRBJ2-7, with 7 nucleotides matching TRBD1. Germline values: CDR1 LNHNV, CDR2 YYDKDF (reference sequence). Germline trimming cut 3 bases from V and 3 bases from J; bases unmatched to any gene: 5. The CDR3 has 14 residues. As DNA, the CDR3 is TGTGCCACCAGCAGGGAGACAGGGCGCTACGAGCAGTACTTC. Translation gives CATSRETGRYEQYF.

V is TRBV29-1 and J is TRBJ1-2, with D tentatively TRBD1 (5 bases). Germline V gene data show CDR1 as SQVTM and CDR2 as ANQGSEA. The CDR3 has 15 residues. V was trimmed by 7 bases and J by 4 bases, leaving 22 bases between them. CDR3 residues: CSGGRMVSSSYGYTF. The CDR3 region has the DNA TGCAGCGGGGGCAGGATGGTGTCCTCCTCCTATGGCTACACCTTC.

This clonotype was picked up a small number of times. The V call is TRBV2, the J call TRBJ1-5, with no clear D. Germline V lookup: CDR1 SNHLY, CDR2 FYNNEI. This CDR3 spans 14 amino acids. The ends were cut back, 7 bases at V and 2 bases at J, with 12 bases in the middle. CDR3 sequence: CASMFSAGNQPQHF. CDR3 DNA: TGTGCCAGCATGTTTAGTGCGGGCAATCAGCCCCAGCATTTT.

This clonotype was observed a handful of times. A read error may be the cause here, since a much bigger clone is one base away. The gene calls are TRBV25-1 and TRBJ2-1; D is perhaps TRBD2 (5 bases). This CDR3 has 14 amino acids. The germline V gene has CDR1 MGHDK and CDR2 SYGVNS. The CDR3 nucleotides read TGTGCCAGCAGTGAAATGGACTCCTACAATGAGCAGCTCTTC. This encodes CASSEMDSYNEQLF.

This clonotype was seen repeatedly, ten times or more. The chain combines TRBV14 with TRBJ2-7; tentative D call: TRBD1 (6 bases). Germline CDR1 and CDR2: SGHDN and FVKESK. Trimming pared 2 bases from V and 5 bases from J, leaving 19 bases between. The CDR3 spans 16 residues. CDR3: CASSQRASRGSHEQYF. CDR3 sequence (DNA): TGTGCCAGCAGCCAAAGGGCCTCCAGGGGATCCCACGAGCAGTACTTC.

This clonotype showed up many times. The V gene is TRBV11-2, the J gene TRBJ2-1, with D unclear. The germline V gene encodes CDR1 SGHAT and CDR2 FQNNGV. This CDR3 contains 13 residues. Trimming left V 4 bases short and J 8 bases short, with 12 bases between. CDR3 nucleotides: TGTGCCAGCAGCTCCTCTAGGGTGTATGAGCAGTTCTTC. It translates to CASSSSRVYEQFF.

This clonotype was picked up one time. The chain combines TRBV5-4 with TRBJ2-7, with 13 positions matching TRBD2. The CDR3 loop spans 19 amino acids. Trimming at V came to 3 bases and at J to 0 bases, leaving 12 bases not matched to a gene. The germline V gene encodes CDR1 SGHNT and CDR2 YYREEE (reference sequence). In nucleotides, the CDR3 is TGTGCCAGCAGCTCCTCCCCCACTAGCGGGGGGGTTATCTCCTACGAGCAGTACTTC. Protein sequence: CASSSSPTSGGVISYEQYF.

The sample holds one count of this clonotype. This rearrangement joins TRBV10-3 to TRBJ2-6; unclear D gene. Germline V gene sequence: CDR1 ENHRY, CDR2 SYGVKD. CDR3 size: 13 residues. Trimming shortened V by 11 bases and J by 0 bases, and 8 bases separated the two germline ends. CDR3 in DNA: TGTGCCGGGCTGTGCTCTGGGGCCAACGTCCTGACTTTC. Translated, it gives CAGLCSGANVLTF.

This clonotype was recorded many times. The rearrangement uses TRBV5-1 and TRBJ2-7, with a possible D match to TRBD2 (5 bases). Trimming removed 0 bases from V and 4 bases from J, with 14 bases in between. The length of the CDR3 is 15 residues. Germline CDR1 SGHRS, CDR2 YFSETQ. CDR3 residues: CASSLEMFGGYEQYF. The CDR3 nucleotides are TGCGCCAGCAGCTTGGAAATGTTCGGCGGGTACGAGCAGTACTTC. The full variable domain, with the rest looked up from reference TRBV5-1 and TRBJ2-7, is KAGVTQTPRYLIKTRGQQVTLSCSPISGHRSVSWYQQTPGQGLQFLFEYFSETQRNKGNFPGRFSGRQFSNSRSEMNVSTLELGDSALYLCASSLEMFGGYEQYFGPGTRLTVT.

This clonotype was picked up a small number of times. CDR3: CAPNRGRGDEQFF. The CDR3 nucleotides are TGTGCCCCGAACAGGGGACGGGGAGATGAGCAGTTCTTC. V is TRBV2 and J is TRBJ2-1; 7 bases are shared with TRBD1. Trimming took 11 bases from V and 8 from J; bases not matched to a gene: 12. Germline lookup yields CDR1 SNHLY and CDR2 FYNNEI. This CDR3 region has 13 residues.

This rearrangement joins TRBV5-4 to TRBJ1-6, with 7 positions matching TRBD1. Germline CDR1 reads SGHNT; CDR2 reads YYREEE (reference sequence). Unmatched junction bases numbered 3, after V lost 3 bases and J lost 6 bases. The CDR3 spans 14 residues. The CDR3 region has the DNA TGTGCCAGCAGCTCTCGGGACAGTAATTCACCCCTCCACTTT. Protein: CASSSRDSNSPLHF.

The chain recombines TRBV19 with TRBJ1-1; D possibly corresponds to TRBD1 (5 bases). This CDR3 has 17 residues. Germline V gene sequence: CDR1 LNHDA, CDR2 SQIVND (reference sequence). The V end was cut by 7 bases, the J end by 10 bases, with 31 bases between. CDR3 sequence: CASTFSRHGAYFEVAFF. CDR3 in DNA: TGTGCCAGTACATTTTCCCGACACGGGGCTTATTTCGAAGTAGCTTTCTTT.

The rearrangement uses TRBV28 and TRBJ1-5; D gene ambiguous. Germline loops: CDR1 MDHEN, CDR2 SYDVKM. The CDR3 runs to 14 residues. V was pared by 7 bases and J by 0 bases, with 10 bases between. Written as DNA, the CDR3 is TGTGCCAGCAAGGACCTGAATAGCAATCAGCCCCAGCATTTT. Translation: CASKDLNSNQPQHF.

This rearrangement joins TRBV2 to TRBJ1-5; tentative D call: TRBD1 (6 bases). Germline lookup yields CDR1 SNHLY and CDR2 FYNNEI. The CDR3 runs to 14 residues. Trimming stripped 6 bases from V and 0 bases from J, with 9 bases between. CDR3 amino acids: CASRTGNSNQPQHF. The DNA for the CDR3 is TGTGCCAGCAGGACAGGAAATAGCAATCAGCCCCAGCATTTT.

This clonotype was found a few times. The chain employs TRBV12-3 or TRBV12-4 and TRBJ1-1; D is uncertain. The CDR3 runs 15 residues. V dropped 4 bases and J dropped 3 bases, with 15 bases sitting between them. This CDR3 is CASSSPPTFYTEAFF. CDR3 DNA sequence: TGTGCCAGCAGTTCCCCCCCGACATTCTACACTGAAGCTTTCTTT.